The next 20 T cell receptor beta chains were all read from a single sample in a study of cytomegalovirus exposure and HLA in healthy donors. 13 Jbeta primers and 60 Vbeta primers were used for the PCR. Profiling relied on immunoSEQ multiplex PCR, and the TCRdb table lists in-frame clones only, not all of them. The sample includes 160,000 or so clones, 80% seen only once; the top ten take around 6.5%. Sample: PBMCs. All receptors derive from a male donor in good health and CMV-seropositive.

This clone was detected only a few times. The chain carries TRBV27 and TRBJ2-1; 7 bases map to TRBD2. This CDR3 spans 14 amino acids. J was trimmed by 4 bases and V by 8 bases; bases with no gene match: 8. Germline V lookup: CDR1 MNHEY, CDR2 SMNVEV (reference sequence). The CDR3 sequence is CASAGREWYNEQFF. Written as DNA, the CDR3 is TGTGCCAGCGCAGGGAGGGAGTGGTACAATGAGCAGTTCTTC.

This chain connects TRBV11-2 to TRBJ1-1; 7 nucleotides align to TRBD1. Germline V CDR1 and CDR2: SGHAT, FQNNGV. The V segment lost 5 bases and the J segment 4 bases; nucleotides outside the gene matches: 7. The CDR3 is made up of 14 amino acids. Here the CDR3 reads CASSRGGKATEAFF. The CDR3 nucleotides read TGTGCCAGCAGCCGAGGGGGCAAAGCCACTGAAGCTTTCTTT. Full variable domain (missing parts from reference TRBV11-2 and TRBJ1-1): EAGVAQSPRYKIIEKRQSVAFWCNPISGHATLYWYQQILGQGPKLLIQFQNNGVVDDSQLPKDRFSAERLKGVDSTLKIQPAKLEDSAVYLCASSRGGKATEAFFGQGTRLTVV.

The V and J genes are TRBV7-2 and TRBJ2-7; D is undetermined. Trimming took off 5 bases at V and 6 bases at J, with 8 bases between the two ends. Germline assignment: CDR1 SGHTA and CDR2 FQGNSA. The CDR3 runs to 11 residues. The CDR3 nucleotides read TGTGCCAGCAGCCCCCCCGGCGAGCAGTACTTC. Protein: CASSPPGEQYF. Looking up the rest from reference TRBV7-2 and TRBJ2-7 gives the full variable domain: GAGVSQSPSNKVTEKGKDVELRCDPISGHTALYWYRQSLGQGLEFLIYFQGNSAPDKSGLPSDRFSAERTGGSVSTLTIQRTQQEDSAVYLCASSPPGEQYFGPGTRLTVT.

The J gene is TRBJ1-1, the V gene TRBV15; no definite D call. Trimming took off 0 bases at V and 3 bases at J, with 11 bases between the two ends. CDR1 LNHNV and CDR2 YYDKDF come from the germline V gene (reference sequence). The CDR3 runs 15 residues. The CDR3 DNA is TGTGCCACCAGCAGAGAGGCAGCCGGGGACACTGAAGCTTTCTTT. Protein: CATSREAAGDTEAFF.

The V and J genes are TRBV7-9 and TRBJ2-1; D is ambiguous. V shed 0 bases and J shed 0 bases, with 9 bases lying between them. CDR1 SEHNR and CDR2 FQNEAQ come from the germline V gene (reference sequence). The CDR3 runs to 16 residues. CDR3 in amino acids: CASSLALGRSYNEQFF. Here the CDR3 DNA reads TGTGCCAGCAGCTTAGCGCTTGGCCGCTCCTACAATGAGCAGTTCTTC.

The V call is TRBV5-1, the J call TRBJ1-1, with 8 nucleotides matching TRBD1. The CDR3 runs to 15 residues. J was trimmed by 2 bases and V by 7 bases; bases with no gene match: 10. CDR1 is SGHRS, CDR2 YFSETQ, per germline. CDR3 protein: CASGDRGSLNTEAFF. CDR3 DNA: TGCGCCAGCGGTGACAGGGGCTCCTTAAACACTGAAGCTTTCTTT.

The gene calls are TRBV5-1 and TRBJ2-5; TRBD2 matches 9 bases. Germline assignment: CDR1 SGHRS and CDR2 YFSETQ. J gave up 1 base and V 0 bases, and 13 bases lay outside the gene matches. CDR3 size: 19 residues. The CDR3 reads CASSLAPGLARPFQETQYF. CDR3 nucleotide sequence: TGCGCCAGCAGCTTGGCCCCGGGACTAGCCCGGCCATTCCAAGAGACCCAGTACTTC.

This chain joins TRBV7-2 and TRBJ1-2; a weak D match, TRBD1 (6 bases). The CDR3 covers 14 residues. CDR1 is SGHTA, CDR2 FQGNSA, per germline. The V end lost 7 bases, the J end lost 6 bases, and 18 bases lay between the germline ends. The CDR3 reads CASTPAWGGDGYTF. The CDR3 bases are TGTGCCAGCACCCCCGCCTGGGGGGGCGATGGCTACACCTTC.

The rearrangement links TRBV4-1 to TRBJ2-1; TRBD2 agrees at 7 bases. This CDR3 spans 14 amino acids. Germline V gene data show CDR1 as MGHRA and CDR2 as YSYEKL. The junction had 3 bases not matched to a gene; V was cut back by 3 bases and J by 4 bases. CDR3 nucleotides: TGCGCCAGCAGCCAGGGAGGGGATTACAATGAGCAGTTCTTC. Its translation is CASSQGGDYNEQFF.

Written as DNA, the CDR3 is TGTGCCAGCAGCGCACCGAGAAGACAGGGATCCACCGGGGAGCTGTTTTTT. It is translated as CASSAPRRQGSTGELFF. The V gene is TRBV9, the J gene TRBJ2-2; 7 bases map to TRBD1. This CDR3 spans 17 amino acids. V lost 3 bases to trimming and J lost 4 bases; unmatched junction nucleotides: 12. Germline CDR1 and CDR2: SGDLS and YYNGEE.

This clone was counted only a few times. The V and J genes are TRBV5-8 and TRBJ1-3, with D tentatively TRBD1 (6 bases). V gave up 2 bases and J gave up 2 bases, with 11 bases separating them. CDR1 and CDR2 (germline): SGHTS, YDEGEE. This CDR3 spans 15 amino acids. The CDR3 sequence is CASSFGGMPGNTIYF. The CDR3 DNA reads as TGTGCCAGCAGCTTTGGGGGCATGCCTGGAAACACCATATATTTT.

The chain is built from TRBV5-4 and TRBJ1-6; TRBD1 is a possible D gene (5 bases). Trimming stripped 0 bases from V and 10 bases from J, with 17 bases between. Germline assignment: CDR1 SGHNT and CDR2 YYREEE (reference sequence). The CDR3 length is 16 residues. In DNA form, the CDR3 reads TGTGCCAGCAGCTTGGACGGGGGGGGGAAAAAATCACCCCTCCACTTT. Translated: CASSLDGGGKKSPLHF.

Concerning this clone: Different DNA sequences within this sample yield the same CDR3. The chain recombines TRBV5-4 with TRBJ2-7; 10 nucleotides match TRBD2. The junction had 5 bases not matched to a gene; V was cut back by 3 bases and J by 2 bases. The germline V gene encodes CDR1 SGHNT and CDR2 YYREEE (reference sequence). The CDR3 spans 15 residues. CDR3 DNA sequence: TGTGCCAGCAGCTCCAGGACTAGCGGTACCTACGAGCAGTACTTC. Protein: CASSSRTSGTYEQYF.

This clone has only one observation. V usage is TRBV5-1 and J usage is TRBJ1-5, with 11 bases lining up with TRBD1. V lost 4 bases and J lost 3; bases outside the gene matches: 3. Germline V gives CDR1 SGHRS, CDR2 YFSETQ. The CDR3 length is 15 residues. This CDR3 reads CASSLGQGDNQPQHF. The CDR3 DNA is TGCGCCAGCAGCCTGGGACAGGGGGACAATCAGCCCCAGCATTTT.

The chain employs TRBV11-3 and TRBJ2-3; perhaps TRBD2 as D (6 bases). The V and J ends lost 5 bases and 8 bases respectively, with 17 bases between them. Germline CDR1 SGHNT, CDR2 YENEEA. The CDR3 totals 14 residues. CDR3 amino acids: CASSPIAVVGTQYF. CDR3 nucleotide sequence: TGTGCCAGCAGCCCAATAGCGGTAGTGGGTACGCAGTATTTT.

J is TRBJ1-1 and V is TRBV30, with TRBD1 identical over 7 bases. This CDR3 has 16 residues. Germline CDR1 reads GTSNPN; CDR2 reads SVGIG (reference sequence). The ends lost 2 bases at V and 5 bases at J; junction bases unmatched: 14. This CDR3 is CAWSSWGRGRITEAFF. The CDR3 region has the DNA TGTGCCTGGAGTTCATGGGGCAGGGGGAGAATTACTGAAGCTTTCTTT.

Notes on this clone: The junction and the germline gene differ at one end; a read error may be behind it. V usage is TRBV7-9 and J usage is TRBJ1-1; 8 nucleotides align to TRBD1. Germline CDR1 and CDR2: SEHNR and FQNEAQ (reference sequence). The CDR3 has 15 residues. The CDR3 here is CSSSQGQGTNTEAFF. CDR3 DNA sequence: TGTTCCAGCAGCCAAGGACAGGGTACGAACACTGAAGCTTTCTTT.

The rearrangement joins TRBV7-8 to TRBJ1-4; possible D gene TRBD1, 6 bases. With 0 bases removed from V and 2 bases from J, the gap between germline ends came to 10 bases. The CDR3 totals 16 residues. CDR1 and CDR2 from the germline V gene are SGHVS and FQNEAQ. CDR3 nucleotides: TGTGCCAGCAGCTTAGCCAGGGGCAGGACTAATGAAAAACTGTTTTTT. Its protein product is CASSLARGRTNEKLFF.

The V and J genes are TRBV30 and TRBJ1-5; TRBD1 agrees at 9 bases. The CDR3 has 14 amino acids. Germline V gene data show CDR1 as GTSNPN and CDR2 as SVGIG (reference sequence). J was trimmed by 6 bases and V by 5 bases; bases with no gene match: 8. CDR3 nucleotides: TGTGCCTGGGGGGGACAGGGAATTCTTCAGCCCCAGCATTTT. The encoded protein is CAWGGQGILQPQHF.

The chain couples TRBV5-4 to TRBJ2-7; possibly TRBD2 for D (6 bases). CDR1 is SGHNT and CDR2 is YYREEE in the germline V gene (reference sequence). V was pared by 0 bases and J by 0 bases, with 16 bases between. The CDR3 covers 17 residues. The CDR3 nucleotides are TGTGCCAGCAGCTTGGAAGGGACTCTAAGGAGCTCCTACGAGCAGTACTTC. It codes for CASSLEGTLRSSYEQYF.